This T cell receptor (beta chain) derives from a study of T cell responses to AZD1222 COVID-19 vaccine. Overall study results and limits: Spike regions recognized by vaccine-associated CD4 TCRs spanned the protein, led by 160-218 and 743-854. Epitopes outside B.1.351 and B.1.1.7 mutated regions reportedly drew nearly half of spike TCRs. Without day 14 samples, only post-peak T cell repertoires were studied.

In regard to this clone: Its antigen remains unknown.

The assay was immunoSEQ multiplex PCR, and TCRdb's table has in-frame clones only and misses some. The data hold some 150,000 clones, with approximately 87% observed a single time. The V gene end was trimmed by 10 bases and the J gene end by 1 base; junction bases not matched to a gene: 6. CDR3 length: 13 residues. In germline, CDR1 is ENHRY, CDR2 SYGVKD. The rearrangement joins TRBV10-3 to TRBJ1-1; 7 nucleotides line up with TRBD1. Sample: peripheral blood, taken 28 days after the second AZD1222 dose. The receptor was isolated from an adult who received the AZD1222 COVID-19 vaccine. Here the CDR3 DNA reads TGTGCCAGCCGGACAGGCGAGAACACTGAAGCTTTCTTT. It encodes CASRTGENTEAFF.